This TCR beta chain is from a study of CD8 T cells in Susac syndrome. Reverse transcription of roughly 0.45 to 1 ug RNA was performed with random hexamers. TCRdb fed the immunoSEQ multiplex PCR reads into MiXCR, producing one record per CDR3 protein. The top ten clones hold approximately 0.075% of a sample with 190,000 or so distinct CDR3 sequences, just under 95% of them seen once. Germline V gene lookup returns CDR1 SNHLY and CDR2 FYNNEI. This CDR3 has 13 amino acids. V gave up 7 bases and J gave up 4 bases, with 13 bases separating them. The chain combines TRBV2 with TRBJ1-1; D is undetermined. Sequencing input: CD4+ T cells from PBMCs. This sequence originates from a human donor with multiple sclerosis. CDR3 DNA sequence: TGTGCCAGCAAATATGCGGGGAGCACTGAAGCTTTCTTT. Translating gives CASKYAGSTEAFF.